This entry is about one TCR beta chain. The target antigen is unknown. CDR1 and CDR2 from the germline V gene are SQVTM and ANQGSEA. The CDR3 spans 17 residues. With V trimmed by 2 bases and J by 8 bases, 14 bases remained unmatched. cDNA serving as the sequencing template came from extracted, reverse transcribed RNA. Generated by immunoSEQ multiplex PCR, the TCRdb table keeps only in-frame clones and is missing some. The table records 8,000 to 10,000 clones, approximately 70% of them present only once. Researchers gathered lesional scalp punch biopsies and peripheral blood from patients with alopecia areata. This entry comes from a study of CD8+ T cells in alopecia areata. About the study: Treated patients were given oral tofacitinib, which was dosed at 5 to 10 mg twice daily.

Study-wide points: Higher clonality was seen in lesional scalp than in normal scalp, especially in alopecia totalis/universalis.

The TCR comes from a human donor with alopecia areata. The rearrangement links TRBV29-1 to TRBJ2-1; 11 bases align to TRBD2. What was sequenced was skin. The CDR3 region is CSVEPWAGLAGGYEQFF. CDR3 in DNA: TGCAGCGTTGAACCCTGGGCCGGACTAGCGGGCGGTTATGAGCAGTTCTTC.